This T cell receptor beta chain comes out of a study of blood T cell repertoires in COVID-19 (dated by TCRdb to 2020 to 2021). As for the study more broadly: The collaborator samples originated in the United States, Italy and Spain and spanned the acute and convalescent phases of COVID-19. Where available, HLA class I and class II types were taken from metadata supplied by the sample provider and were not determined by assay-based typing. A freely available public database, intended as a resource for researchers studying the immune response to SARS-CoV-2, is where the repertoires were released. Samples were obtained from the ongoing ImmuneRACE study (first 160 participants) and from over 1,000 subjects provided by 6 global collaborators. The prospective study material was composed of cDNA or gDNA derived from T cells, B-cell-depleted T cells, or PBMCs. The dataset comprised deeply sampled blood TCRbeta repertoires from subjects exposed to, actively infected with, or recovered from COVID-19. Nearly every sample came with metadata listing a de-identified subject ID, COVID-19 status, age in years and sex.

This clone appeared a few times. The antigen it binds to is not known. Per-base quality was not reported, and no clone a single base away is much larger than it. Whole blood was collected in K2EDTA tubes by collaborating institutions according to the institutions' own protocols. For TCRbeta analysis, collaborators shipped samples in one of three forms: frozen whole blood, isolated PBMCs, or DNA extracted from either of those sample types. The junction shows trimming of 4 bases on V and 8 bases on J, and the gene matches do not reach 1 base of it. The CDR3 sequence holds 11 residues, the cysteine and phenylalanine included. The CDR3 DNA has 33 bases and is translated from base 1. CDR1 and CDR2 are drawn from the germline V gene: SGHAT, FQNNGV. The immunoSEQ Assay, a bias-controlled multiplex PCR, was used to amplify TCRbeta CDR3 regions from genomic DNA. Concerning the study's data processing: The number of nucleated cells in each sample was estimated from the amplification of reference gene primers within the assay. To quantify the absolute abundance of each unique TCRbeta CDR3 rearrangement, sequence reads were collapsed and filtered. For each sample, productive Simpson clonality was calculated as the square root of Simpson's diversity index over productive rearrangements. This is the immuneACCESS table as TCRdb keeps it, with only in-frame sequences that have V and J called. A part of the clones is gone; compared with another copy, unresolved V genes explain less than half, and the rest is unexplained. V, J and clone size reflect that table, while D and trimming were determined from the DNA. Present in this sample are over 200,000 clones, roughly 94% of which were seen just once. 0.95% to 1.5% of the sample is held by the ten biggest clonotypes.

Points the paper makes about the study in general: How much clinical and demographic metadata was included differed by source and by participant, and the metadata was provided uncurated.

The rearrangement joined TRBV11-2 to TRBJ1-2, with 7 bases in between that match TRBD1. Sequencing input: peripheral blood. This TCR was recovered from a man aged 25 to 40 with acute or convalescent COVID-19. The DNA sequence is TGTGCCAGCAGCTCGGGACAGGGCTACACCTTC. It specifies CASSSGQGYTF.